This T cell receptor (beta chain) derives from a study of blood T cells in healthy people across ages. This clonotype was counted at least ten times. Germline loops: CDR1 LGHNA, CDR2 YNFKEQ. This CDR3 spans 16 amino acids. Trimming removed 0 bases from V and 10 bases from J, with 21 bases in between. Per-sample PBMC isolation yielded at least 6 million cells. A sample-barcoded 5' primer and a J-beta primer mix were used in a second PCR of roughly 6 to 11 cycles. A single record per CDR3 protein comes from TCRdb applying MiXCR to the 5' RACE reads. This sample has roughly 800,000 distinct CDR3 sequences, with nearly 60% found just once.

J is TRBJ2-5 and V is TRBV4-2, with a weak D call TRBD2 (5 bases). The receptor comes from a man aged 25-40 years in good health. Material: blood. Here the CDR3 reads CASSQEGGREPTSQYF. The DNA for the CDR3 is TGTGCCAGCAGCCAAGAAGGTGGGAGAGAACCTACGAGCCAGTACTTC.